The next 10 T cell receptor beta chains were all read from a single sample in a study of Graves' ophthalmopathy and Graves' hyperthyroidism (dated by TCRdb to between 2017 and 2018). This sample was sequenced with an Illumina HiSeq 2000. TCR beta CDR3 regions were amplified from RNA transcripts for repertoire sequencing. The first round was an RT-PCR using HTBI primers with the Qiagen OneStep RT-PCR kit, and this first round was followed by a second-round multiplex PCR, then size selection and purification. The public sequencing data were trimmed at Q25 with fastp and processed into clonotypes with MiXCR by TCRdb, which kept only in-frame beta chains. CDR3 protein sequences are deduplicated, and each keeps its most common genes and DNA. Across this sample there are roughly 230,000 distinct CDR3 sequences, with about 22% seen only once. The ten largest clones add up to 35% to 55% of the sample. Source material: peripheral blood. These receptors all stem from a woman between 50 and 59 years old with Graves' ophthalmopathy. Donor details come from another sample of the same person, matched by shared clones.

This clonotype occurred many times. V usage is TRBV10-1 and J usage is TRBJ1-2; TRBD1 aligns across 7 bases. Germline V lookup: CDR1 WNHNN, CDR2 SYGVQD (reference sequence). CDR3 size: 13 residues. V lost 4 bases, J lost 4 bases, and 3 bases stayed unmatched. The CDR3 spells CASSGDSGYGYTF. The CDR3 DNA is TGCGCCAGCAGTGGGGACAGTGGCTATGGCTACACCTTC.

This clonotype was counted only a few times. The chain combines TRBV5-1 with TRBJ2-2, with D hard to call. V was cut by 3 bases and J by 1 base, with 10 bases left in between. This CDR3 contains 15 residues. Germline CDR1 and CDR2: SGHRS and YFSETQ. The CDR3 bases are TGCGCCAGCAGCTCTGTAGACCAGAACACCGGGGAGCTGTTTTTT. This encodes CASSSVDQNTGELFF.

This clonotype was seen repeatedly, ten times or more. This rearrangement joins TRBV12-3 or TRBV12-4 to TRBJ2-7; 11 bases line up with TRBD2. This CDR3 is 15 amino acids long. With V trimmed by 5 bases and J by 4 bases, 7 bases remained unmatched. The CDR3: CASSISGRAGYEQYF. DNA of the CDR3: TGTGCCAGCAGTATTAGCGGGAGGGCCGGGTACGAGCAGTACTTC.

This clonotype was recorded many times. The chain combines TRBV12-3 or TRBV12-4 with TRBJ1-2; D unclear. There are 14 residues in the CDR3. V lost 5 bases and J lost 7, with 17 bases in between. The DNA of the CDR3 is TGTGCCAGCAGTGCCAACGGAGGGTCTCTTGGCTACACCTTC. This gives the protein CASSANGGSLGYTF.

Only a few counts were recorded for this clonotype. The rearrangement joins TRBV18 to TRBJ2-2, with D hard to call. The germline V and J ends were trimmed by 3 bases and 0 bases, with 11 bases remaining between them. There are 16 residues in the CDR3. Germline V gene lookup returns CDR1 KGHSH and CDR2 LQKENI. CDR3 sequence (DNA): TGTGCCAGCTCACCTTTCACCACGTCGAACACCGGGGAGCTGTTTTTT. It translates to CASSPFTTSNTGELFF.

Regarding this clonotype: A much larger clone is a single base away; this may be a read error. The gene calls are TRBV12-5 and TRBJ2-2; 13 bases map to TRBD2. The CDR3 spans 17 residues. Germline-derived CDR1 and CDR2 are LGHNT and FRNRAP. The CDR3 nucleotides read TGTGCTAGTGCTTTGGTGGGACTAGCGGGATGGGTCGGGGAGCTGTTTTTT. Its translation: CASALVGLAGWVGELFF.

The sample holds many counts of this clonotype. This rearrangement joins TRBV5-1 to TRBJ2-7; 11 bases match TRBD1. V dropped 5 bases and J dropped 3; count of bases not matched to a gene: 7. Germline V gene sequence: CDR1 SGHRS, CDR2 YFSETQ. The CDR3 loop spans 15 amino acids. CDR3 protein: CASRPGTGGGYEQYF. The CDR3 DNA reads as TGCGCCAGCAGGCCCGGGACAGGGGGTGGCTACGAGCAGTACTTC.

Turning to this clonotype: This may stem from a read error, because a much larger clone lies one nucleotide away. The chain recombines TRBV20-1 with TRBJ2-4; 8 bases map to TRBD2. The germline gives CDR1 DFQATT, CDR2 SNEGSKA (reference sequence). This CDR3 is built from 15 residues. For the CDR3, the DNA is TGCAGTGCTCAATCAGGGAGCGGGAGTATAAACATTCAGCACTTC. Its protein product is CSAQSGSGSINIQHF.

The genes are TRBV12-3 or TRBV12-4 and TRBJ2-5; D not resolved. V was pared by 2 bases and J by 5 bases, with 9 bases between. The CDR3 is 13 amino acids. CDR3 nucleotide sequence: TGTGCCAGCAGTTTAACCGTCTCGGAGACCCAGTACTTC. It encodes CASSLTVSETQYF.

This clonotype was seen many times. The chain uses TRBV29-1 and TRBJ1-1; D remains ambiguous. CDR1 and CDR2 (germline): SQVTM, ANQGSEA. V lost 0 bases, J lost 11 bases, and 7 bases lay in between. The CDR3 runs to 10 residues. The CDR3 coding sequence is TGCAGCGTTGAAGAAGGGAAGGCTTTCTTT. Translated, it gives CSVEEGKAFF.